A single sample gave rise to the 15 T cell receptor beta chains below, sequenced in a study of blood T cell repertoires in COVID-19. TCRdb keeps only in-frame clones here, not all; method: immunoSEQ multiplex PCR. The repertoire holds tens of thousands of clones, around 82% seen once, with 9.5% to 15% in the top ten. Material: peripheral blood. All receptors come from a human donor in a cohort sampled during active COVID-19.

This clone appeared once. This chain joins TRBV6-5 and TRBJ1-4, with D perhaps TRBD1 (5 bases). The CDR3 runs to 15 residues. In germline, CDR1 is MNHEY, CDR2 SVGAGI. V lost 6 bases, J lost 5 bases, and 16 bases lay in between. The CDR3 nucleotides are TGTGCCAGCAGCCAAGGGGTGCATTTAAATGAAAAACTGTTTTTT. This sequence encodes CASSQGVHLNEKLFF.

This chain joins TRBV28 and TRBJ1-5, with D unresolved. Trimming took off 4 bases at V and 5 bases at J, with 15 bases between the two ends. This CDR3 spans 15 amino acids. The germline CDR1 and CDR2 sequences are MDHEN and SYDVKM. The CDR3 reads CASSSRLLDDQPQHF. The DNA for the CDR3 is TGTGCCAGCAGTTCGAGGCTTCTAGACGATCAGCCCCAGCATTTT.

V usage is TRBV2 and J usage is TRBJ2-3; 7 positions agree with TRBD2. Germline V lookup: CDR1 SNHLY, CDR2 FYNNEI. This CDR3 has 14 amino acids. V trimming: 6 bases; J trimming: 1 base; junction bases outside the gene matches: 4. The chain's CDR3 is CASSPGLRTDTQYF. The CDR3 bases are TGTGCCAGCAGCCCGGGACTACGCACAGATACGCAGTATTTT.

The CDR3 here is CASSEEFGAGGGNEQFF. CDR3 bases: TGTGCCAGCAGTGAAGAGTTCGGGGCGGGAGGAGGTAATGAGCAGTTCTTC. The V and J genes are TRBV6-1 and TRBJ2-1; 8 bases align to TRBD2. After removal of 1 base from V and 7 bases from J, the junction contained 12 bases not matched to a gene. The CDR3 runs to 17 residues. Germline CDR1 is MNHNS and CDR2 is SASEGT.

As concerns this clone: A junction end diverges from the germline sequence, so it may reflect a read error. The genes are TRBV29-1 and TRBJ2-1, with TRBD2 identical over 7 bases. The CDR3 totals 13 residues. The germline V gene has CDR1 SQVTM and CDR2 ANQGSEA. The CDR3 sequence: CRVDGGDHNEQFF. The DNA for the CDR3 is TGCAGAGTTGATGGGGGGGACCACAATGAGCAGTTCTTC.

The chain employs TRBV6-1 and TRBJ2-1; the match to TRBD1 covers 8 bases. Per the germline V gene, CDR1 is MNHNS and CDR2 is SASEGT. J lost 14 bases, V lost 2 bases, and 8 bases had no gene match. CDR3 length: 13 amino acids. The CDR3 is CASSESDRGYEFF. The CDR3 nucleotides are TGTGCCAGCAGTGAATCCGACAGGGGTTATGAGTTCTTC.

The gene calls are TRBV30 and TRBJ2-1, with 7 bases lining up with TRBD2. The CDR3 spans 13 residues. In germline, CDR1 is GTSNPN, CDR2 SVGIG (reference sequence). Unmatched junction bases numbered 9, after V lost 8 bases and J lost 5 bases. The CDR3 bases are TGTGCCGGAAATCTAGCGGCCCACAATGAGCAGTTCTTC. Amino acid sequence: CAGNLAAHNEQFF.

The rearrangement links TRBV6-2 or TRBV6-3 to TRBJ2-5; 15 bases match TRBD2. CDR1 MNHEY and CDR2 SVGEGT come from the germline V gene. There are 20 residues in the CDR3. Trimming cost V 1 base and J 5 bases; bases outside gene matches: 14. CDR3 residues: CASSYFIGLAGGPEAETQYF. As DNA, the CDR3 is TGTGCCAGCAGTTACTTCATCGGACTAGCGGGAGGGCCGGAGGCGGAGACCCAGTACTTC.

Here the CDR3 DNA reads TGTGCCAGCAGCTTGGCTCAGGGGCGTTCTGGAAACACCATATATTTT. Translated: CASSLAQGRSGNTIYF. This chain uses TRBV5-4 with TRBJ1-3; D is possibly TRBD1 (6 bases). The V gene lost 0 bases and the J gene lost 1 base, with 11 bases spanning the gap. The CDR3 is 16 amino acids. Germline V gene lookup returns CDR1 SGHNT and CDR2 YYREEE (reference sequence).

In this sample, this clone turned up once. The genes are TRBV7-2 and TRBJ2-3; TRBD2 agrees at 12 bases. Germline-derived CDR1 and CDR2 are SGHTA and FQGNSA. The CDR3 totals 16 residues. J was trimmed by 1 base and V by 5 bases; bases with no gene match: 4. The CDR3 protein is CASSRGLAGRTDTQYF. The CDR3 DNA is TGTGCCAGCAGCCGCGGACTAGCGGGGCGCACAGATACGCAGTATTTT.

The rearrangement joins TRBV2 to TRBJ1-2; perhaps TRBD1 as D (6 bases). The V and J ends lost 3 bases and 4 bases respectively, with 15 bases between them. The CDR3 contains 15 residues. CDR1 is SNHLY, CDR2 FYNNEI, per germline. The CDR3 is CASSEGQGSGYGYTF. CDR3 bases: TGTGCCAGCAGTGAGGGGCAGGGGTCGGGCTATGGCTACACCTTC.

DNA of the CDR3: TGTGCCAGCAGCCAAGTTGCATGGGGTAGGGGACAGGGGGCCTACGAGCAGTACTTC. Its translation: CASSQVAWGRGQGAYEQYF. V gene TRBV14 combines with J gene TRBJ2-7; TRBD1 matches at 11 bases. CDR1 and CDR2 from the germline V gene are SGHDN and FVKESK. Trimming took 1 base from V and 2 from J; bases not matched to a gene: 13. This CDR3 has 19 amino acids.

The V call is TRBV6-2 or TRBV6-3, the J call TRBJ2-7; 7 bases agree with TRBD2. Losses at the gene ends were 5 bases for V and 1 base for J; bases not matched to a gene: 5. From germline, CDR1 is MNHEY and CDR2 SVGEGT. The CDR3 loop spans 14 amino acids. CDR3 DNA sequence: TGTGCCAGCAGTCCCCGCGGGGGTTCCTACGAGCAGTACTTC. Translating it yields CASSPRGGSYEQYF.

The chain carries TRBV18 and TRBJ1-3; D is perhaps TRBD1 (5 bases). Germline V CDR1 and CDR2: KGHSH, LQKENI. V shed 2 bases and J shed 3 bases, with 11 bases lying between them. The CDR3 has 15 residues. This chain's CDR3 is CASSPIQGGGNTIYF. CDR3 coding DNA: TGTGCCAGCTCACCAATCCAGGGTGGTGGAAACACCATATATTTT.

V and J are TRBV4-3 and TRBJ2-4; no reliable D call. The CDR3 loop spans 15 amino acids. CDR1 and CDR2 (germline): LGHNA, YSLEER. V was cut by 1 base and J by 7 bases, with 14 bases left in between. Here the CDR3 reads CASSQGVSTLNIQYF. For the CDR3, the DNA is TGCGCCAGCAGCCAAGGGGTTTCGACTCTGAACATTCAGTACTTC.